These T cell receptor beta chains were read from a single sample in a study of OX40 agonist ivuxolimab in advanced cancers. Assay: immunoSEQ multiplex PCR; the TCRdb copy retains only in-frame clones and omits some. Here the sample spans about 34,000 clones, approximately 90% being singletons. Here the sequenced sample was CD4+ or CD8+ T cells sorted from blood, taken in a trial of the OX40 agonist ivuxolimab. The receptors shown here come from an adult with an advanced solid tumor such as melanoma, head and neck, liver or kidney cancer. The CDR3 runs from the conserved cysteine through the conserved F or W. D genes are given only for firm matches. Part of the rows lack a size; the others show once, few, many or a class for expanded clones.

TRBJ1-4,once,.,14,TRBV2,CASSELQANEKLFF,TGTGCCAGCAGTGAACTCCAGGCTAATGAAAAACTGTTTTTT
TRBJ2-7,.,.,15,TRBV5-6,CASSASVRGSYEQYF,TGTGCCAGCAGCGCGTCCGTCAGGGGCAGTTACGAGCAGTACTTC
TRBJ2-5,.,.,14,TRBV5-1,CASSPLGQQETQYF,TGCGCCAGCAGCCCATTGGGACAACAGGAGACCCAGTACTTC
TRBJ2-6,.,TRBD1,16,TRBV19,CASSTRQGAGANVLTF,TGTGCCAGTAGTACGCGACAGGGGGCTGGGGCCAACGTCCTGACTTTC
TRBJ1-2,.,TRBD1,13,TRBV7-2,CASSPTGTDLYTF,TGTGCCAGCAGCCCCACCGGGACAGACCTATACACCTTC
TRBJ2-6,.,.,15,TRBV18,CASFDQLSGANVLTF,TGTGCCAGCTTTGACCAGTTGTCTGGGGCCAACGTCCTGACTTTC
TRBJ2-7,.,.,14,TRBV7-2,CASSLRDTLHEQYF,TGTGCCAGCAGCTTAAGGGACACTCTCCACGAGCAGTACTTC
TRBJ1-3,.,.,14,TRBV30,CAWSVLVSGNTIYF,TGTGCCTGGAGTGTACTAGTCTCTGGAAACACCATATATTTT
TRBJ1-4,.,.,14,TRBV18,CASSPPGVGEKLFF,TGTGCCAGCTCACCACCGGGGGTCGGGGAAAAACTGTTTTTT
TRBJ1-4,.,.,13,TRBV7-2,CASSPGRREKLFF,TGTGCCAGCAGCCCGGGACGGAGGGAAAAACTGTTTTTT
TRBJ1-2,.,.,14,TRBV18,CASSPDSSNYGYTF,TGTGCCAGCTCACCGGACAGCTCTAACTATGGCTACACCTTC
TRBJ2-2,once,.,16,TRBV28,CASRTRISGTGGELFF,TGTGCCAGCAGGACCAGGATATCGGGGACGGGCGGGGAGCTGTTTTTT
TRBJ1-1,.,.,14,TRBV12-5,CASGFPPLNTEAFF,TGTGCTAGTGGTTTCCCCCCGTTGAACACTGAAGCTTTCTTT
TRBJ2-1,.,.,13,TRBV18,CASSPDGSNEQFF,TGTGCCAGCTCACCGGACGGATCCAATGAGCAGTTCTTC
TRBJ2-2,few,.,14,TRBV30,CAWKLGGGRGELFF,TGTGCCTGGAAACTCGGCGGGGGCCGCGGGGAGCTGTTTTTT
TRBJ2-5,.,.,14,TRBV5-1,CASSFAGAQETQYF,TGCGCCAGCAGCTTCGCAGGGGCCCAAGAGACCCAGTACTTC
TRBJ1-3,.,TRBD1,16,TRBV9,CASSVGGQGTRDTIYF,TGTGCCAGCAGCGTAGGGGGACAGGGGACAAGGGACACCATATATTTT
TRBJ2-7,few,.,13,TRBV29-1,CSAEGGFSYEQYF,TGCAGCGCGGAGGGGGGGTTCTCCTACGAGCAGTACTTC
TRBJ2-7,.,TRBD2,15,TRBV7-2,CASSGGLAGGREQYF,TGTGCCAGCAGCGGGGGACTAGCGGGAGGGCGTGAGCAGTACTTC
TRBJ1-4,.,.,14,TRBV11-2,CASSRLRTNEKLFF,TGTGCCAGCAGCCGCCTTCGGACTAATGAAAAACTGTTTTTT
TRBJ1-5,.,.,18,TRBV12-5,CASGLAKKDQDSNQPQHF,TGTGCTAGTGGTTTGGCCAAAAAAGATCAGGATAGCAATCAGCCCCAGCATTTT
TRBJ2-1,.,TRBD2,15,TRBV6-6,CASSYGTSSYLEQFF,TGTGCCAGCAGTTACGGGACTAGCTCCTATCTGGAGCAGTTCTTC
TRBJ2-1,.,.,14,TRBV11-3,CASSLGVGYNEQFF,TGTGCCAGCAGCTTAGGTGTGGGGTACAATGAGCAGTTCTTC
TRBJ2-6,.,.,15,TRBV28,CASSAAGAGANVLTF,TGTGCCAGCAGTGCGGCCGGGGCTGGGGCCAACGTCCTGACTTTC
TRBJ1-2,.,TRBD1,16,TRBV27,CASSPYGQGANYGYTF,TGTGCCAGCAGTCCCTACGGACAGGGCGCTAACTATGGCTACACCTTC
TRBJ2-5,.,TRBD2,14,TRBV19,CASSITGGQETQYF,TGTGCCAGTAGTATCACGGGAGGCCAAGAGACCCAGTACTTC
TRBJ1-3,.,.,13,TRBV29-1,CSVRGTGGNTIYF,TGCAGCGTCCGTGGGACGGGAGGAAACACCATATATTTT
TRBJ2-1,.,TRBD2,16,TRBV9,CASSVLAGGSYNEQFF,TGTGCCAGCAGCGTACTAGCGGGAGGCTCCTACAATGAGCAGTTCTTC
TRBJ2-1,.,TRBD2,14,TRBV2,CASGELAAHNEQFF,TGTGCCAGCGGAGAACTAGCGGCCCACAATGAGCAGTTCTTC
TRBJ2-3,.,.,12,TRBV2,CASSISTDTQYF,TGTGCCAGCAGTATTTCCACAGATACGCAGTATTTT
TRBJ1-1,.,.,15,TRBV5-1,CASSSGAGRGTEAFF,TGCGCCAGCAGCTCTGGAGCAGGGCGGGGGACTGAAGCTTTCTTT
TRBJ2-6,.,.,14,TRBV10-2,CASSVESGANVLTF,TGCGCCAGCAGTGTTGAGTCTGGGGCCAACGTCCTGACTTTC
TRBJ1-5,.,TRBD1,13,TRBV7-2,CASSFDRDQPQHF,TGTGCCAGCAGCTTCGACAGGGACCAGCCCCAGCATTTT
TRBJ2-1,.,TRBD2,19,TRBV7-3,CASSPDGGRTSGTYNEQFF,TGTGCCAGCAGCCCCGACGGGGGGAGGACTAGCGGGACCTACAATGAGCAGTTCTTC
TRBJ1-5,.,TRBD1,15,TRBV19,CASRGQHYSNQPQHF,TGTGCCAGTAGGGGACAGCATTATAGCAATCAGCCCCAGCATTTT
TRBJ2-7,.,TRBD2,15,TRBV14,CASSRGTSGTYEQYF,TGTGCCAGCAGCCGTGGGACTAGCGGGACCTACGAGCAGTACTTC
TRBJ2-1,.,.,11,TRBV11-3,CASRLAGEQFF,TGTGCCAGCAGACTTGCCGGTGAGCAGTTCTTC
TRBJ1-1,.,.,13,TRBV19,CASSPDSYTEAFF,TGTGCCAGTAGTCCGGACAGTTACACTGAAGCTTTCTTT
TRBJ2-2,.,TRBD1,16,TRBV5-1,CASSGTGTDYTGELFF,TGCGCCAGCAGCGGAACCGGGACAGATTACACCGGGGAGCTGTTTTTT
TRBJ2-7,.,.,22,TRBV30,CAWKGGGLIPGLSPQRDYEQYF,TGTGCCTGGAAGGGGGGGGGCCTAATACCGGGACTCTCGCCCCAACGAGACTACGAGCAGTACTTC